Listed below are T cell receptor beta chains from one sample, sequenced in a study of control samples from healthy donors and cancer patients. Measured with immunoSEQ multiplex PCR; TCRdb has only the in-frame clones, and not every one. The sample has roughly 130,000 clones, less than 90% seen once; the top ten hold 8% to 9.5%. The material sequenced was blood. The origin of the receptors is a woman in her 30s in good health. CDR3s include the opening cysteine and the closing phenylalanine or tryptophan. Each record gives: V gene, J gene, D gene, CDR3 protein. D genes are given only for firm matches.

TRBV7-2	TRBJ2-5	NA	CASSLQFSAQETQYF
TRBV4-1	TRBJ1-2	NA	CASSQEGSGYYGCTF
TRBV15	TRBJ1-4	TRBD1	CATSPRQGAQEKLFF
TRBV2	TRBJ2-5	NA	CASRDRGSPQETQYF
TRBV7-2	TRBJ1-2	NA	CASTENRVNYGYTF
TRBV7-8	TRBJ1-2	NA	CASSRGTLEGYTF
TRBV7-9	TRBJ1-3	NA	CASSRDLPRNTIYF
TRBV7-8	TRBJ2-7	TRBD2	CASSPSGIHEQYF
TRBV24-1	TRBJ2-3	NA	CATGGFEDTQYF
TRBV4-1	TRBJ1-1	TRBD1	CASSQMLTGGAFF